The clone carrying this TCR beta chain was found a few times. The data are from a study of T cells in Graves' hyperthyroidism and ophthalmopathy. Template material for amplifying TCR beta CDR3 regions consisted of RNA transcripts. First-round RT-PCR targeting the TCR CDR3 was performed with the HTBI primer set. One entry per CDR3 protein results from TCRdb running MiXCR on the multiplex PCR reads. The table includes around 270,000 distinct CDR3 sequences, roughly 20% detected once. Subjects with ophthalmopathy showed a Clinical Activity Score no lower than 3, a NOSPECS grade no lower than 4, and a duration shorter than 3 months. Germline assignment: CDR1 SGHRS and CDR2 YFSETQ. With 9 bases removed from V and 1 base from J, the gap between germline ends came to 10 bases. The CDR3 is made up of 13 amino acids.

J is TRBJ2-2 and V is TRBV5-1, with TRBD1 as a possible D gene (6 bases). The sample taken for sequencing was blood. This sequence was found in a man in his fifties or sixties with Graves' ophthalmopathy. The CDR3 nucleotides are TGCGCCACCTCGGGACAGAACACCGGGGAGCTGTTTTTT. Protein: CATSGQNTGELFF.